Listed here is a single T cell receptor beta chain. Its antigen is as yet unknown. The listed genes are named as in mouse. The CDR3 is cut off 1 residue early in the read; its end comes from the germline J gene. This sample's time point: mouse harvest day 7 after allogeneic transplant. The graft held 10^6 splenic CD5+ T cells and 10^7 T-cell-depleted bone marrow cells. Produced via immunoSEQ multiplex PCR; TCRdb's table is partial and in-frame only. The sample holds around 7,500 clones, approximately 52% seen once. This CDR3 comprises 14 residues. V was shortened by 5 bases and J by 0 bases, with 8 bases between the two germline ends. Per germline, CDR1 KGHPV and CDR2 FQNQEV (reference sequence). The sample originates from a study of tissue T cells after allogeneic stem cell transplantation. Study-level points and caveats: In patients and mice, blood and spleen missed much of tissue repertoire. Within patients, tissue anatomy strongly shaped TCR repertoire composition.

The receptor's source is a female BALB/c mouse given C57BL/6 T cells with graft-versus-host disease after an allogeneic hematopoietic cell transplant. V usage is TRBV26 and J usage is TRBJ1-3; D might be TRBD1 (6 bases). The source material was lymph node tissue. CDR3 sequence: CASSWDNSGNTLYF. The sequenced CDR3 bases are TGTGCCAGCAGTTGGGACAATTCTGGAAATACGCTCTAT.